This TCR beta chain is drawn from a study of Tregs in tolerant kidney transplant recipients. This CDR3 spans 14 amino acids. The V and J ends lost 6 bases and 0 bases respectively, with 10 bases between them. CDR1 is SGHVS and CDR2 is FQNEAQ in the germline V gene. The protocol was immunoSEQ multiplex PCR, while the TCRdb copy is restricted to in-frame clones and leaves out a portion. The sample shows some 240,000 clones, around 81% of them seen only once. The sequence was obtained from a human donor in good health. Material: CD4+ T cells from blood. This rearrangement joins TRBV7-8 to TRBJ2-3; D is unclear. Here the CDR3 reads CASSDARSTDTQYF. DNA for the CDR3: TGTGCCAGCAGTGACGCAAGAAGCACAGATACGCAGTATTTT.